This T cell receptor beta chain was recovered during a study of shared clonotypes between healthy human individuals. Some clones are missing from TCRdb's copy, which holds only in-frame ones; the method was immunoSEQ multiplex PCR. This table has about 110,000 clones, 67% appearing once. This clone occurred a few times. This same CDR3 is encoded by further DNA sequences in the sample. All of the donors resided in Nashville, Tennessee, and each was a Caucasian adult. Per germline, CDR1 LNHNV and CDR2 YYDKDF (reference sequence). The V end was cut by 0 bases, the J end by 4 bases, with 6 bases between. The CDR3 loop spans 14 amino acids.

Source material: memory CD8+ T cells sorted from blood. The sample's subset: CD45RO+ cells pooled with CCR7-negative TemRA cells. The chain has TRBV15 and TRBJ2-2, with D unresolved. The clonotype comes from a woman under 40 in good health. As DNA, the CDR3 is TGTGCCACCAGCAGAGAATCAGGCACCGGGGAGCTGTTTTTT. It codes for CATSRESGTGELFF.